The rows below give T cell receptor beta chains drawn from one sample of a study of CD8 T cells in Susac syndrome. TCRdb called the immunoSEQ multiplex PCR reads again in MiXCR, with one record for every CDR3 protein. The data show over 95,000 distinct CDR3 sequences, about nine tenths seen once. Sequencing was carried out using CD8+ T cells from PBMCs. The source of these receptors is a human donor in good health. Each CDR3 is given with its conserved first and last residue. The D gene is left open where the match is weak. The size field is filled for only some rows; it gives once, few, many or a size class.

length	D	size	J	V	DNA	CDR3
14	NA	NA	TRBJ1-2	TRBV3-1	TGTGCCAGCAGTCCCGCATCAGGCCCCTATGGCTACACCTTC	CASSPASGPYGYTF
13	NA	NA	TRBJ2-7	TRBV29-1	TGCAGCGTCTCGACCGGGGGAGCCTACGAGCAGTACTTC	CSVSTGGAYEQYF
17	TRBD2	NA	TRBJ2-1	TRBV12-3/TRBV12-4	TGTGCCAGCAGTGCCCTAGGCGGGAGGGGGGTTCGCAATGAGCAGTTCTTC	CASSALGGRGVRNEQFF
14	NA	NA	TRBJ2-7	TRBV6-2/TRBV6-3	TGTGCCAGCAGGTGGAGGACAGAATCGTACGAGCAGTACTTC	CASRWRTESYEQYF
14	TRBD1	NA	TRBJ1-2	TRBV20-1	TGCAGTGCCGGAGGACAGGAGCCGAACTATGGCTACACCTTC	CSAGGQEPNYGYTF
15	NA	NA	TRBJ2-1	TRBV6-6	TGTGCCAGCATGGGTACGGCGAGTACGCCAGGTGAGCAGTTCTTC	CASMGTASTPGEQFF
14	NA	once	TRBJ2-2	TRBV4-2	TGTGCCAGCAGCCAAGATCCCGGGCCGGGGGAGCTGTTTTTT	CASSQDPGPGELFF
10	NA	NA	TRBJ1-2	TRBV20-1	TGCAGTGCTTTAGCCTATGCGGACACCTTC	CSALAYADTF
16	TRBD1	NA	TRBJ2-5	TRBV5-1	TGCGCCAGCAGCGTCGGGACAGGGGGGGCACAAGAGACCCAGTACTTC	CASSVGTGGAQETQYF
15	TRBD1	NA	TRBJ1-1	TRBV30	TGTGCCTGGACCGACAGGGAAATTTTGGGCACTGAAGCTTTCTTT	CAWTDREILGTEAFF
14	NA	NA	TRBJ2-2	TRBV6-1	TGTGCCAGCAGTACAACAGAGAACACCGGGGAGCTGTTTTTT	CASSTTENTGELFF
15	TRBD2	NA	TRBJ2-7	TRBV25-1	TGTGCCAGCAGTGAATGGGGGGGAGTAGGGCGCGAGCAGTACTTC	CASSEWGGVGREQYF
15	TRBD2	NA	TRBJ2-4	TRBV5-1	TGCGCCAGCAGCGGGGGAGGTAGCGGGAAAAACATTCAGTACTTC	CASSGGGSGKNIQYF
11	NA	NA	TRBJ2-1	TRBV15	TGTGCCACCGCTATAAGGGATGAGCAGTTCTTC	CATAIRDEQFF
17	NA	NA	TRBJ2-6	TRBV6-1	TGTGCCAGCAGTAAGAGGGGCAGCATCTCTGGGGCCAACGTCCTGACTTTC	CASSKRGSISGANVLTF
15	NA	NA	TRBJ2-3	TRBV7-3	TGTGCCAGCAGCTCGGCGGCGGGCCGCACAGATACGCAGTATTTT	CASSSAAGRTDTQYF
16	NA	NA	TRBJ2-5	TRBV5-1	TGCGCCAGCAGCTTGGTCGCTAAGGGGGGCCAAGAGACCCAGTACTTC	CASSLVAKGGQETQYF
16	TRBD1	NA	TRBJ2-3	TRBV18	TGTGCCAGCTCACCGGGACAGGGATTCTTGGCAGATACGCAGTATTTT	CASSPGQGFLADTQYF
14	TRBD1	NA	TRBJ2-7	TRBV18	TGTGCCAGCTCACCGGCAGGGGGCGGGTACGAGCAGTACTTC	CASSPAGGGYEQYF
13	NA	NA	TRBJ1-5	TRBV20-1	TGCAGTGCTAGAGATTTGAGGGAACAGCCCCAGCATTTT	CSARDLREQPQHF
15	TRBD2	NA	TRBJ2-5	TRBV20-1	TGCAGTGCCCCCTTGGTCTTGAGCGGGGTAGAGACCCAGTACTTC	CSAPLVLSGVETQYF
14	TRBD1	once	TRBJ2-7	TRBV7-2	TGTGCCAGCAGCTACGGGACAGGAAGCTACGAGCAGTACTTC	CASSYGTGSYEQYF
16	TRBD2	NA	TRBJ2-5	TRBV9	TGTGCCAGCAGCGCCGCCTTTAGCGGGGGGGCCCAGACCCAGTACTTC	CASSAAFSGGAQTQYF
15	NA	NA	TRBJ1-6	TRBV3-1	TGTGCCAGCAGCTCCCTGGAGGCCGGGAATTCACCCCTCCACTTT	CASSSLEAGNSPLHF
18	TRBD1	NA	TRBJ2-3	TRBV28	TGTGCCAGCAGTTCACCGTTACACAGGGGTGGCGTACTAGATACGCAGTATTTT	CASSSPLHRGGVLDTQYF
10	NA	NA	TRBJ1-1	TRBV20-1	TGCAGTGCTAGAGGCGAGGAAGCTTTCTTT	CSARGEEAFF
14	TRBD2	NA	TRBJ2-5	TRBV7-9	TGTGCCAGCAGCCCCAGCGGGAGTTATGAGACCCAGTACTTC	CASSPSGSYETQYF
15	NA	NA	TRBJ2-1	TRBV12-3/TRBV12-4	TGTGCCAGCAGTCTGGAGCAGGGTCGGGGAGATGAGCAGTTCTTC	CASSLEQGRGDEQFF
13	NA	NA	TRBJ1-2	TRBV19	TGTGCCAGTAGTATCGGAATTGGGGATGGCTACACCTTC	CASSIGIGDGYTF
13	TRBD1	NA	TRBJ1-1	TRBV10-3	TGTGCCATCAGGGCAGGGGGCAACACTGAAGCTTTCTTT	CAIRAGGNTEAFF
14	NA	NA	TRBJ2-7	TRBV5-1	TGCGCCAGCAGCTCGGACTGGCACTCCTACGAGCAGTACTTC	CASSSDWHSYEQYF
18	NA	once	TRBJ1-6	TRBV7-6	TGTGCCAGCAGCCCCACTGAGACGGGACACCGAATGGGGTCACCCCTCCACTTT	CASSPTETGHRMGSPLHF
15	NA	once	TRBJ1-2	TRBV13	TGTGCCAGCAGCTTAGGCCAAGGGTTTAACTATGGCTACACCTTC	CASSLGQGFNYGYTF
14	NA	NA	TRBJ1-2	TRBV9	TGTGCCAGCAACCCGGGGGAAACTAACTATGGCTACACCTTC	CASNPGETNYGYTF
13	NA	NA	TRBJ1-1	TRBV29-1	TGCAGCGTGGCCGTAGGGTCGGGCACTGAAGCTTTCTTT	CSVAVGSGTEAFF
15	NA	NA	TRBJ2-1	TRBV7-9	TGTGCCAGCACCCAAGGGGGCGGGGGGTACAATGAGCAGTTCTTC	CASTQGGGGYNEQFF
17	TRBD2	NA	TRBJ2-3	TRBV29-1	TGCAGCGTTGAAGAATGGGCTAGCGGGGGGGCCGGAGATACGCAGTATTTT	CSVEEWASGGAGDTQYF
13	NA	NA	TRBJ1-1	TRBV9	TGTGCCAGCAGCCGTAAACTCAACACTGAAGCTTTCTTT	CASSRKLNTEAFF
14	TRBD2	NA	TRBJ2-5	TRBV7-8	TGTGCCAGCAGACTAGCGGGGGTTCAAGAGACCCAGTACTTC	CASRLAGVQETQYF
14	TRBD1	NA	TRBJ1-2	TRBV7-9	TGTGCCAGCAGCTCGTCCGGGACAGACTATGGCTACACCTTC	CASSSSGTDYGYTF
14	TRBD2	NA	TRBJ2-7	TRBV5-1	TGCGCCAGCAGCCCTAGTTCGGGGGGATACGAGCAGTACTTC	CASSPSSGGYEQYF
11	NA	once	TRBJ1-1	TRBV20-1	TGCAGTGCTGTACACGGGATGGAGGCTTTCTTT	CSAVHGMEAFF